These 28 T cell receptor beta chains were sequenced from one sample in a study of identical twins' blood T cells. TCRdb itself ran the 5' RACE reads through MiXCR, one entry per CDR3 protein. The profile shows 300,000 to 450,000 distinct CDR3 sequences, about 28% of them singletons. Sequences were obtained from PBMCs. The receptors originated from a woman aged 18 to 55 in good health.

There are many counts of this clonotype. DNA for the CDR3: TGTGCCAGCAGTTACGGGGGGCTAACTGAAGCTTTCTTT. Translation gives CASSYGGLTEAFF. The chain recombines TRBV6-6 with TRBJ1-1, with D maybe TRBD1 (6 bases). V shed 2 bases and J shed 5 bases, with 9 bases lying between them. CDR1 is MNHNY, CDR2 SVGAGI, per germline (reference sequence). The CDR3 spans 13 residues.

Of note for this clonotype: One end of the junction is discordant with germline, which a read error may explain. The rearrangement links TRBV10-3 to TRBJ2-5; 8 nucleotides agree with TRBD2. CDR3 length: 15 amino acids. Germline V gives CDR1 ENHRY, CDR2 SYGVKD. The CDR3 is CAIGESTGRAETQYF. CDR3 DNA sequence: TGTGCCATCGGTGAGTCGACCGGGAGGGCGGAGACCCAGTATTTC.

This clonotype was seen at least ten times. This sequence joins TRBV12-3 or TRBV12-4 and TRBJ1-1; no clear D. Trimming removed 2 bases at V and 2 bases at J, with 9 bases between. The CDR3 is 14 residues long. The CDR3 here is CASSLQFLNTEAFF. CDR3 bases: TGTGCCAGCAGTTTACAGTTCCTTAACACTGAAGCTTTCTTT.

This clonotype appeared many times. The rearrangement uses TRBV20-1 and TRBJ2-3; 8 bases map to TRBD2. CDR1 and CDR2 (germline): DFQATT, SNEGSKA (reference sequence). The CDR3 runs to 15 residues. The trim removed 3 bases at V and 6 bases at J, leaving 11 bases unmatched. For the CDR3, the DNA is TGCAGTGCTAGGAGAACGGGGGGGATTGCGGATACGCAGTATTTT. Its protein is CSARRTGGIADTQYF.

The chain carries TRBV10-3 and TRBJ2-3; D remains unclear. The V gene's germline CDR1 is ENHRY and CDR2 SYGVKD. V shed 4 bases and J shed 0 bases, with 5 bases lying between them. The CDR3 spans 13 residues. The CDR3 DNA reads TGTGCCATCAGTGTTCTTAGCACAGATACGCAGTATTTT. It codes for CAISVLSTDTQYF.

In this sample, this clonotype turned up a few times. The CDR3 protein is CASSYGQRPEAFF. CDR3 bases: TGTGCCAGCAGTTACGGGCAGCGACCAGAAGCTTTCTTT. V gene TRBV6-6 combines with J gene TRBJ1-1; unclear D gene. This CDR3 contains 13 residues. The germline V and J ends were trimmed by 2 bases and 8 bases, with 12 bases remaining between them. Germline V gives CDR1 MNHNY, CDR2 SVGAGI (reference sequence).

A note on this clonotype: Germline and junction disagree at one end, which may indicate a read error. This chain links TRBV7-2 with TRBJ1-4; D not resolved. Per the germline V gene, CDR1 is SGHTA and CDR2 is FQGNSA. There are 15 residues in the CDR3. Here the CDR3 reads CASGLRFATNEKLFF. The CDR3 DNA reads TGTGCCAGCGGCTTACGCTTTGCAACTAATGAAAAACTGTTTTTT.

The genes are TRBV4-3 and TRBJ1-4, with D perhaps matching TRBD1 (6 bases). The V gene's germline CDR1 is LGHNA and CDR2 YSLEER. The CDR3 runs 16 residues. With 0 bases removed from V and 4 bases from J, the gap between germline ends came to 12 bases. The DNA for the CDR3 is TGCGCCAGCAGCCAAGACACCAGGGGCTTTAATGAAAAACTGTTTTTT. Translated: CASSQDTRGFNEKLFF.

This clonotype turned up a few times. The rearrangement links TRBV12-3 or TRBV12-4 to TRBJ1-5; D is unresolved. V was shortened by 6 bases and J by 0 bases, with 12 bases between the two germline ends. The CDR3 totals 15 residues. CDR3 bases: TGTGCCAGCAGCTTTAGGACGGTTAGCAATCAGCCCCAGCATTTT. Encoded protein: CASSFRTVSNQPQHF.

The gene calls are TRBV9 and TRBJ2-3, with D uncertain. The CDR3 loop spans 13 amino acids. The germline CDR1 and CDR2 sequences are SGDLS and YYNGEE. Trimming stripped 0 bases from V and 8 bases from J, with 10 bases between. CDR3 residues: CASSVEASGTQYF. CDR3 sequence (DNA): TGTGCCAGCAGCGTAGAAGCCTCGGGTACGCAGTATTTT.

The J gene is TRBJ1-1, the V gene TRBV7-9; D not certain. CDR1 and CDR2 from the germline V gene are SEHNR and FQNEAQ (reference sequence). V shed 11 bases and J shed 1 base, with 11 bases lying between them. The CDR3 is 12 amino acids. The CDR3 sequence: CAGKVENTEAFF. The CDR3 region has the DNA TGTGCCGGCAAGGTGGAGAACACTGAAGCTTTCTTT.

The genes are TRBV27 and TRBJ1-6, with 7 bases fitting TRBD1. The CDR3 runs 15 residues. Germline V gives CDR1 MNHEY, CDR2 SMNVEV (reference sequence). With V trimmed by 5 bases and J by 9 bases, 10 bases remained unmatched. The CDR3 loop is CASSPTGDSGSPLHF. CDR3 nucleotides: TGTGCCAGCAGTCCCACAGGGGATTCCGGTTCACCCCTCCACTTT.

This clonotype was recorded a few times. The J gene is TRBJ1-1, the V gene TRBV29-1; the D is unclear. The V gene's germline CDR1 is SQVTM and CDR2 ANQGSEA. The CDR3 length is 12 residues. Trimming stripped 6 bases from V and 1 base from J, with 9 bases between. The CDR3 region is CSVGVSNTEAFF. CDR3 sequence (DNA): TGCAGCGTCGGGGTGTCGAACACTGAAGCTTTCTTT.

This clonotype was seen ten or more times. The gene calls are TRBV4-3 and TRBJ2-6; D call uncertain. The CDR3 has 16 amino acids. V was clipped by 1 base and J by 0 bases, with 7 bases between them. CDR1 is LGHNA and CDR2 is YSLEER in the germline V gene. CDR3 sequence: CASSQGADSGANVLTF. The CDR3 DNA reads as TGCGCCAGCAGCCAAGGGGCCGACTCTGGGGCCAACGTCCTGACTTTC.

This clonotype was observed a few times. The chain joins TRBV27 to TRBJ2-1, with D tentatively TRBD2 (6 bases). Germline values: CDR1 MNHEY, CDR2 SMNVEV (reference sequence). The CDR3 runs to 17 residues. V lost 2 bases and J 0 bases, leaving 14 bases between the germline ends. CDR3 nucleotides: TGTGCCAGCAGTTTACCAAATAGCGGAAACTCCTACAATGAGCAGTTCTTC. As protein: CASSLPNSGNSYNEQFF.

This clonotype was found a few times. The V call is TRBV9, the J call TRBJ2-5; D is perhaps TRBD1 (5 bases). Germline values: CDR1 SGDLS, CDR2 YYNGEE. CDR3 length equals 15 residues. The ends were cut back, 4 bases at V and 5 bases at J, with 18 bases in the middle. Here the CDR3 DNA reads TGTGCCAGCAGCTTTCGCAGGGTGAAGGTGGAGACCCAGTACTTC. Translation: CASSFRRVKVETQYF. The full variable domain, its missing parts supplied by reference TRBV9 and TRBJ2-5, is DSGVTQTPKHLITATGQRVTLRCSPRSGDLSVYWYQQSLDQGLQFLIQYYNGEERAKGNILERFSAQQFPDLHSELNLSSLELGDSALYFCASSFRRVKVETQYFGPGTRLLVL.

In regard to this clonotype: At one boundary the junction diverges from the germline segment, which might be a read error. The rearrangement joins TRBV29-1 to TRBJ1-1; D is ambiguous. This CDR3 region has 12 residues. Germline V gives CDR1 SQVTM, CDR2 ANQGSEA. CDR3 sequence reads: CNVAPTNSEAFF. In DNA form, the CDR3 reads TGCAACGTTGCCCCTACCAACTCTGAAGCTTTCTTT.

The CDR3 DNA reads TGTGCCAGTAACAGGCGTCGGGACACCGGGGAGCTGTTTTTT. As protein: CASNRRRDTGELFF. This chain joins TRBV19 and TRBJ2-2; TRBD1 might be the D (5 bases). This CDR3 has 14 amino acids. Germline V gives CDR1 LNHDA, CDR2 SQIVND (reference sequence). The V and J ends lost 7 bases and 3 bases respectively, with 12 bases between them.

In its sample, this clonotype was seen a few times. The chain employs TRBV5-1 and TRBJ2-3; the match to TRBD1 covers 9 bases. The CDR3 has 14 residues. Germline CDR1 and CDR2: SGHRS and YFSETQ. Losses at the gene ends were 5 bases for V and 5 bases for J; bases not matched to a gene: 6. The CDR3 reads CASSRDRVGDTQYF. DNA for the CDR3: TGCGCCAGCAGTCGGGACAGGGTTGGAGATACGCAGTATTTT. The full variable domain, completed using reference TRBV5-1 and TRBJ2-3, is KAGVTQTPRYLIKTRGQQVTLSCSPISGHRSVSWYQQTPGQGLQFLFEYFSETQRNKGNFPGRFSGRQFSNSRSEMNVSTLELGDSALYLCASSRDRVGDTQYFGPGTRLTVL.

The J gene is TRBJ1-1, the V gene TRBV2; D gene unclear. The CDR3 is 13 amino acids. CDR1 is SNHLY, CDR2 FYNNEI, per germline. V was cut by 8 bases and J by 7 bases, with 17 bases left in between. The CDR3 spells CASALSSGLEAFF. CDR3 nucleotides: TGTGCCAGCGCCCTGAGCAGCGGGCTTGAAGCTTTCTTT. The full variable domain, with the rest looked up from reference TRBV2 and TRBJ1-1, is EPEVTQTPSHQVTQMGQEVILRCVPISNHLYFYWYRQILGQKVEFLVSFYNNEISEKSEIFDDQFSVERPDGSNFTLKIRSTKLEDSAMYFCASALSSGLEAFFGQGTRLTVV.

The chain combines TRBV29-1 with TRBJ2-2, with D possibly TRBD2 on 6 matching bases. Germline assignment: CDR1 SQVTM and CDR2 ANQGSEA. The CDR3 covers 15 residues. V shed 5 bases and J shed 7 bases, with 20 bases lying between them. CDR3: CSVLLAMRSIGELFF. CDR3 nucleotide sequence: TGCAGCGTTCTCCTAGCGATGAGGTCTATCGGGGAGCTGTTTTTT.

This clonotype was counted a few times. The genes are TRBV7-9 and TRBJ1-2; D is uncertain. CDR1 and CDR2 from the germline V gene are SEHNR and FQNEAQ (reference sequence). Trimming took off 6 bases at V and 7 bases at J, with 18 bases between the two ends. This CDR3 is 14 amino acids long. For the CDR3, the DNA is TGTGCCAGCAGTCAATACTCGGAAACGTCTGGCTACACCTTC. Translating it yields CASSQYSETSGYTF.

This clonotype was recorded a few times. CDR3 nucleotide sequence: TGTGCCAGCAGTATTCAGGGAACTGAAGCTTTCTTT. Protein sequence: CASSIQGTEAFF. V gene TRBV2 combines with J gene TRBJ1-1; a possible D gene is TRBD1 (5 bases). This CDR3 region has 12 residues. Germline assignment: CDR1 SNHLY and CDR2 FYNNEI. The V end lost 5 bases, the J end lost 5 bases, and 9 bases lay between the germline ends.

This chain uses TRBV5-6 with TRBJ1-2, with a weak D call TRBD1 (6 bases). V lost 5 bases and J 2 bases, leaving 13 bases between the germline ends. CDR3 length equals 14 residues. Germline V gene lookup returns CDR1 SGHDT and CDR2 YYEEEE. The CDR3 nucleotides read TGTGCCAGCAGGATTAGAGACAGGAACTATGGCTACACCTTC. Protein sequence: CASRIRDRNYGYTF.

The rearrangement uses TRBV7-2 and TRBJ1-4, with D perhaps matching TRBD1 (6 bases). The CDR3 length is 15 residues. Germline assignment: CDR1 SGHTA and CDR2 FQGNSA. V lost 6 bases to trimming and J lost 4 bases, with 15 bases between them. The CDR3 protein is CASSTRTAYNEKLFF. DNA for the CDR3: TGTGCCAGCAGTACCCGGACAGCATATAATGAAAAACTGTTTTTT.

This clonotype appeared many times. V usage is TRBV29-1 and J usage is TRBJ1-1, with a tentative D call TRBD1 (6 bases). V lost 6 bases to trimming and J lost 1 base, with 6 bases between them. Germline V gene data show CDR1 as SQVTM and CDR2 as ANQGSEA. The CDR3 covers 11 residues. Written as DNA, the CDR3 is TGCAGCGTGGGACAGAACACTGAAGCTTTCTTT. Protein product: CSVGQNTEAFF. Supplemented by reference TRBV29-1 and TRBJ1-1, the full variable domain reads SAVISQKPSRDICQRGTSLTIQCQVDSQVTMMFWYRQQPGQSLTLIATANQGSEATYESGFVIDKFPISRPNLTFSTLTVSNMSPEDSSIYLCSVGQNTEAFFGQGTRLTVV.

Turning to this clonotype: This clone may be a read error of a much larger clone one base away. V is TRBV29-1 and J is TRBJ1-2; D perhaps matches TRBD1 (6 bases). The germline gives CDR1 SQVTM, CDR2 ANQGSEA. The CDR3 runs 13 residues. CDR3 region: CNVSQGEIYGYTF. CDR3 DNA: TGCAACGTCTCACAGGGAGAGATCTATGGCTACACCTTC.

This clonotype has ten or more counts. This chain uses TRBV6-2 or TRBV6-3 with TRBJ2-2; tentative D call: TRBD2 (5 bases). V lost 3 bases and J lost 6, with 8 bases in between. This CDR3 has 13 residues. Germline V lookup: CDR1 MNHEY, CDR2 SVGEGT. The CDR3 is CASSYIGAGELFF. The CDR3 bases are TGTGCCAGCAGTTATATCGGGGCCGGGGAGCTGTTTTTT.